This T cell receptor (beta chain) was sequenced during a study of T cells in Graves' hyperthyroidism and ophthalmopathy. The CDR3 runs 15 residues. The V end lost 4 bases, the J end lost 4 bases, and 14 bases lay between the germline ends. Germline V CDR1 and CDR2: SNHLY, FYNNEI. Amplification yielded TCR beta CDR3 regions, with RNA transcripts as the source. A set of HTBI primers served as the primers for a first-round RT-PCR of the TCR CDR3. TCRdb processed the multiplex PCR reads anew with MiXCR; each CDR3 protein has one entry. The sample shows hundreds of thousands of distinct CDR3 sequences, over 15% of them seen only once. This clonotype was counted between two and nine times. Patients aged 18 to 65 had newly diagnosed hyperthyroidism that had lasted under 2 months. Diagnostic assessment was based on clinical symptoms, serum thyroxine and TRAb, thyroid ultrasound and orbital computed tomography.

This chain connects TRBV2 to TRBJ1-5; unclear D gene. The material sequenced was blood. This TCR came from a woman aged 18-35 years with Graves' hyperthyroidism. Written as DNA, the CDR3 is TGTGCCAGCAGTGTCCGGGTGAACGGGAATCAGCCCCAGCATTTT. Protein sequence: CASSVRVNGNQPQHF.